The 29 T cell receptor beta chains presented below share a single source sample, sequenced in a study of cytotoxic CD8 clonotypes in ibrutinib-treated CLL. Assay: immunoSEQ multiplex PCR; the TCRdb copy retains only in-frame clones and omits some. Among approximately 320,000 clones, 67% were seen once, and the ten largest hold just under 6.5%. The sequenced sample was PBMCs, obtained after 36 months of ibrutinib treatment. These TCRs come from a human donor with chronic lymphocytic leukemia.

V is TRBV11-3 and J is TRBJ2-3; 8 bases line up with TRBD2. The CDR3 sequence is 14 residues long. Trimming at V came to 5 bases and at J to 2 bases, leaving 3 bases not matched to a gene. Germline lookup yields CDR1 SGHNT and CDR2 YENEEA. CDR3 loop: CASSRGGNTDTQYF. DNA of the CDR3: TGTGCCAGCAGCCGGGGGGGGAACACAGATACGCAGTATTTT.

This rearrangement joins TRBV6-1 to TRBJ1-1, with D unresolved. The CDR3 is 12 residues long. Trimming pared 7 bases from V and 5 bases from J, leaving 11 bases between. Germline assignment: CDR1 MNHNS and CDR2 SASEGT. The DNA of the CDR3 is TGTGCCAGCATTGTCTTTCGGACTGAAGCTTTCTTT. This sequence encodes CASIVFRTEAFF.

The CDR3, as DNA: TGTGCCAGCGCGGGACAGGGCCTCTATGGCTACACCTTC. Translation: CASAGQGLYGYTF. The V and J genes are TRBV9 and TRBJ1-2; TRBD1 agrees at 9 bases. Germline trimming cut 7 bases from V and 4 bases from J; bases unmatched to any gene: 5. This CDR3 comprises 13 residues. Germline V gives CDR1 SGDLS, CDR2 YYNGEE.

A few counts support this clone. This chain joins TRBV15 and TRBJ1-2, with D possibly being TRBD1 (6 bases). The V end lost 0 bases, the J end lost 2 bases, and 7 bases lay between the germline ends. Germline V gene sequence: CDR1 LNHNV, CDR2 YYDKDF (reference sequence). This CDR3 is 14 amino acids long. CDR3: CATSREQGNYGYTF. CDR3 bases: TGTGCCACCAGCAGAGAACAGGGAAACTATGGCTACACCTTC.

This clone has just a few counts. The DNA of the CDR3 is TGTGCCAGCACGGGCAGAACCTACGAGCAGTACTTC. This codes for CASTGRTYEQYF. This chain links TRBV2 with TRBJ2-7; D is undetermined. V shed 7 bases and J shed 2 bases, with 9 bases lying between them. The CDR3 runs 12 residues. Germline V gene lookup returns CDR1 SNHLY and CDR2 FYNNEI.

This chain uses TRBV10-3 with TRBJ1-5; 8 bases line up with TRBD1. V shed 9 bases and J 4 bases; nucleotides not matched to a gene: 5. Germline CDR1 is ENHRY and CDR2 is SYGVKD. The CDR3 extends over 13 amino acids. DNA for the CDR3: TGTGCCATTGGACAGGGTGTGAATCAGCCCCAGCATTTT. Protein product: CAIGQGVNQPQHF.

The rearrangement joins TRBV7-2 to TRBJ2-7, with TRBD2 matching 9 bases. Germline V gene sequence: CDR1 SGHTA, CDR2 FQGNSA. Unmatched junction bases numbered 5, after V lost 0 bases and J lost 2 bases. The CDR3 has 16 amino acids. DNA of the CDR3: TGTGCCAGCAGCTTAGCTAGCGGGGGTCCCCCCTACGAGCAGTACTTC. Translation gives CASSLASGGPPYEQYF.

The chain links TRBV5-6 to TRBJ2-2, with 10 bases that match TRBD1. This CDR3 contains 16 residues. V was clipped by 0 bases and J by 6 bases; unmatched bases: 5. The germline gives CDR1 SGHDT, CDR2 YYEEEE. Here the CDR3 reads CASSLGDRGHAGELFF. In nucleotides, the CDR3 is TGTGCCAGCAGCTTGGGGGACAGGGGACACGCCGGGGAGCTGTTTTTT.

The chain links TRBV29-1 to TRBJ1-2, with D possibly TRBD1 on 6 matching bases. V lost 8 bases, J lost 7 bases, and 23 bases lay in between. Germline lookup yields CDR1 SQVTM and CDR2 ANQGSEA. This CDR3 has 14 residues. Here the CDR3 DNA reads TGCAGCTGCCCACCCGACAGGTCGGGACCTGGCTACACCTTC. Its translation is CSCPPDRSGPGYTF.

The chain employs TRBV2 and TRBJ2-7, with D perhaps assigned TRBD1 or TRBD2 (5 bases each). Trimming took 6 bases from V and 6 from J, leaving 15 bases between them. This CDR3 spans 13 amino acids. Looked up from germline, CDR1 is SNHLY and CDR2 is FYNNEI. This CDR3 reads CASRWDGVGEQYF. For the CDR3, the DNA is TGTGCCAGCAGATGGGACGGGGTAGGCGAGCAGTACTTC.

The CDR3 coding sequence is TGCGCCAGCAGCCAAGAAAGACAGGGAGTCTACGAGCAGTACTTC. Residues: CASSQERQGVYEQYF. V and J are TRBV4-1 and TRBJ2-7, with 7 positions matching TRBD1. The trim removed 0 bases at V and 3 bases at J, leaving 5 bases unmatched. This CDR3 comprises 15 residues. Germline-derived CDR1 and CDR2 are MGHRA and YSYEKL.

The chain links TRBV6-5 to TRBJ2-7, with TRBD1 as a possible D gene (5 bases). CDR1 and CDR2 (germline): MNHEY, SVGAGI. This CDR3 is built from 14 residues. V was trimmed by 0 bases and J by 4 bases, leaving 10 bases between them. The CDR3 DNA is TGTGCCAGCAGTTACTCCGCCGACAGTTACGAGCAGTACTTC. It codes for CASSYSADSYEQYF.

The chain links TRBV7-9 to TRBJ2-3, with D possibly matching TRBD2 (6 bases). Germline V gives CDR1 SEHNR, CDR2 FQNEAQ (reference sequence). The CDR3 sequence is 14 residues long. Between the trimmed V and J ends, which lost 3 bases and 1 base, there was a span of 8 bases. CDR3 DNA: TGTGCCAGCAGCTTGGAGGGCCGCACAGATACGCAGTATTTT. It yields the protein CASSLEGRTDTQYF.

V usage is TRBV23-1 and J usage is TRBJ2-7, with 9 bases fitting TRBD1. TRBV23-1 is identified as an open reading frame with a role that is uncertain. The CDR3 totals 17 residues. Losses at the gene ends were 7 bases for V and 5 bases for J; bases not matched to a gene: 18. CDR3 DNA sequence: TGCGCCAGCATACCCCGGGACAGGGTGATGGTGGGGGACGAGCAGTACTTC. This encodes CASIPRDRVMVGDEQYF.

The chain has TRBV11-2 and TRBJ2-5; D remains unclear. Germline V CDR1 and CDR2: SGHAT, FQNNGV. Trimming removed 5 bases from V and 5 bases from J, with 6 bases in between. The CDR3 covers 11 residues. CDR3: CASSQVETQYF. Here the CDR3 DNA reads TGTGCCAGCAGCCAGGTGGAGACCCAGTACTTC.

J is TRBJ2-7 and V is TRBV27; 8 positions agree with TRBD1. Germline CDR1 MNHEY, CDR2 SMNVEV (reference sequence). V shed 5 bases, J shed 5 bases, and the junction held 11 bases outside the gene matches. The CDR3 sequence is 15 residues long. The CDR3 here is CASSPPPRGPNEQYF. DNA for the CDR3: TGTGCCAGCAGTCCCCCCCCCAGGGGGCCCAACGAGCAGTACTTC.

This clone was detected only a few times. The CDR3 nucleotides read TGTGCCAGCAGCACCGGAAGTGGGGGCGAGCAGTACTTC. Residues: CASSTGSGGEQYF. The rearrangement links TRBV7-3 to TRBJ2-7, with D perhaps TRBD1 or TRBD2 (5 bases each). The CDR3 length is 13 residues. The V and J ends lost 5 bases and 6 bases respectively, with 14 bases between them. CDR1 SGHTA and CDR2 FQGTGA come from the germline V gene.

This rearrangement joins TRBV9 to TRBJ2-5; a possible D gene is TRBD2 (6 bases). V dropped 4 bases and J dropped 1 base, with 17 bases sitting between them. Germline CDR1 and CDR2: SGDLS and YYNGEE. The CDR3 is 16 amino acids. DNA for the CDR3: TGTGCCAGCAGCCCATTCGGAGGGTTGGCCCAAGAGACCCAGTACTTC. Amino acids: CASSPFGGLAQETQYF.

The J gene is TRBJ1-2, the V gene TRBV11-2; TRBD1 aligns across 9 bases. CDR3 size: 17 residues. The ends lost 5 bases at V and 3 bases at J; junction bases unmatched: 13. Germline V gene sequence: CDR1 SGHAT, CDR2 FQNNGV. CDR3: CASSLIPRGQGYYGYTF. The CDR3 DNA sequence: TGTGCCAGCAGCCTTATCCCTCGCGGACAGGGGTACTATGGCTACACCTTC.

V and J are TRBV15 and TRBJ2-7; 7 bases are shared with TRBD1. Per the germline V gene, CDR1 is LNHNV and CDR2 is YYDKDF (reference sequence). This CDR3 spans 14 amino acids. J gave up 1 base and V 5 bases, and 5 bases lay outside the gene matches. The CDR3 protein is CATSFRDSSYEQYF. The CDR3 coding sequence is TGTGCCACCAGCTTCCGGGACAGTTCCTACGAGCAGTACTTC.

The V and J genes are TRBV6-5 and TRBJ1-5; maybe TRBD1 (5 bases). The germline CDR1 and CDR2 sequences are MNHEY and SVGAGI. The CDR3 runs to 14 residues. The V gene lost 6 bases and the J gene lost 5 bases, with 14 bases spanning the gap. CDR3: CASSQRGRHQPQHF. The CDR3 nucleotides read TGTGCCAGCAGCCAGAGGGGCAGGCATCAGCCCCAGCATTTT.

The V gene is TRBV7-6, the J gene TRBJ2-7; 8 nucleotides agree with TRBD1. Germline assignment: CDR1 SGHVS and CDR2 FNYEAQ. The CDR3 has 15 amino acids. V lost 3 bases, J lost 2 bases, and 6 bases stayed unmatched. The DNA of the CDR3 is TGTGCCAGCAGCTTGAGGACAGGGTCCCCCTACGAGCAGTACTTC. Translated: CASSLRTGSPYEQYF.

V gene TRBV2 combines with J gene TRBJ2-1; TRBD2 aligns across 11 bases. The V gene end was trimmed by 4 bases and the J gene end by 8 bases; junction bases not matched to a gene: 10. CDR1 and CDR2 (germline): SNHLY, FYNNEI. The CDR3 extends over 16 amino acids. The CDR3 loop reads CASSGRTSGLKDEQFF. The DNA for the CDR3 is TGTGCCAGCAGTGGTAGGACTAGCGGGCTAAAGGATGAGCAGTTCTTC.

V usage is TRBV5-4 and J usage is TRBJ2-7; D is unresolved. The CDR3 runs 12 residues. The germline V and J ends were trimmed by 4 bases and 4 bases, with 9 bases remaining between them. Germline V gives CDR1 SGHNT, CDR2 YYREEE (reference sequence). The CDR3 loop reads CASSKDLYEQYF. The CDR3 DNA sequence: TGTGCCAGCAGCAAGGACCTTTACGAGCAGTACTTC.

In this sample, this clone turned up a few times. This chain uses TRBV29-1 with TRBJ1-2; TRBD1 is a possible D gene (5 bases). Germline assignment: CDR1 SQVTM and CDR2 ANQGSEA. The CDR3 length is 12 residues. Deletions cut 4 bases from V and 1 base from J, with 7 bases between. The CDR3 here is CSVVQDNYGYTF. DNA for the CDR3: TGCAGCGTTGTACAGGATAACTATGGCTACACCTTC.

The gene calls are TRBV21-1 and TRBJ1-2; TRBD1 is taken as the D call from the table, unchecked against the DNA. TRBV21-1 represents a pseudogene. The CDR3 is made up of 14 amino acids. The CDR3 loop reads CASSEHRVPYGYTF. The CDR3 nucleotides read TGTGCCAGCAGCGAACACAGGGTTCCCTATGGCTACACCTTC.

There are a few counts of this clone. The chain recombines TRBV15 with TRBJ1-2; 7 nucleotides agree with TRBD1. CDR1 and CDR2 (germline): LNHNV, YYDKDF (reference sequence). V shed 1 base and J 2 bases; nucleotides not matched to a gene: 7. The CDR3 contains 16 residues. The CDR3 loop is CATSRVVDRANYGYTF. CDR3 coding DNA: TGTGCCACCAGCAGAGTAGTAGACAGGGCGAACTATGGCTACACCTTC.

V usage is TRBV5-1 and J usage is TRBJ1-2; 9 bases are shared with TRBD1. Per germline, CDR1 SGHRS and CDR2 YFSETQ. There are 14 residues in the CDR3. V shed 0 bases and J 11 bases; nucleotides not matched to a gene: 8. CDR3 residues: CASSLEARDRVYTF. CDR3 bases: TGCGCCAGCAGCTTGGAGGCCCGGGACAGGGTGTACACCTTC.

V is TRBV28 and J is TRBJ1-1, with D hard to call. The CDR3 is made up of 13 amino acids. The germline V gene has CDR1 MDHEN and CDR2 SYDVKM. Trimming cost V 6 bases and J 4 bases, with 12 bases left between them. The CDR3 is CASRLLVTTEAFF. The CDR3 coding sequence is TGTGCCAGCAGATTACTGGTGACCACTGAAGCTTTCTTT.